The sequence of this TCR beta chain was determined in a study of post-analysis software for immune sequencing data. Findings of the study overall: A significant reduction in normalized Chao1 diversity was observed in multiple sclerosis patients versus controls. Controls showed lower frequencies than patients for five TRBV segments, and TRBV5-6, TRBV5-1 and TRBV20-1 were among these.

Points on this clonotype: Antigen unknown.

Each TCR beta cDNA library carried unique molecular identifiers. With about 0.9 to 11 million T cells as the source, 500,000 to 650,000 cDNA molecules resulted. MiXCR was run by TCRdb on the PCR reads, yielding one entry per CDR3 protein. Of hundreds of thousands of distinct CDR3 sequences listed, 44% are singletons. The junction had 2 bases not matched to a gene; V was cut back by 1 base and J by 3 bases. The CDR3 consists of 15 residues. The chain uses TRBV12-3 or TRBV12-4 and TRBJ2-3; 9 bases map to TRBD2. The source of this sequence is a girl between 5 and 17 years old with multiple sclerosis. Sequencing was performed on blood. The CDR3 sequence is CASSLEAGGTDTQYF. Written as DNA, the CDR3 is TGTGCCAGCAGTTTAGAAGCGGGAGGTACAGATACGCAGTATTTT.